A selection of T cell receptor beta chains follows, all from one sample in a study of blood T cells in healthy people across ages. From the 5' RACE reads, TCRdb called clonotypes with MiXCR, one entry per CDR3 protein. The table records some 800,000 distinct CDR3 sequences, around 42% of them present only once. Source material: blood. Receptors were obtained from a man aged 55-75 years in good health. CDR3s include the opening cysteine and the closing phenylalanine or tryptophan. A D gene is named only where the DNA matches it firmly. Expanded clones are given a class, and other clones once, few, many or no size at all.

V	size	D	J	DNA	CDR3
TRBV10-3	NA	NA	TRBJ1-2	TGTGCCATCAGTGAGTCTTTAGCCTCTAACTATGGCTACACCTTC	CAISESLASNYGYTF
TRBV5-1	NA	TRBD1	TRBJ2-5	TGCGCCAGCAGCTTGGCGGGACAGAAGACCCAGTACTTC	CASSLAGQKTQYF
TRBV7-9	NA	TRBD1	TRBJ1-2	TGTGCCAGCAGCGGGACAGGGCGCGATTTGACGGAGGGCTACACCTTC	CASSGTGRDLTEGYTF
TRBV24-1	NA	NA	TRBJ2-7	TGTGCCACCAGTGATTCCAACCCGGGGACGGCTCTTGGGGCCCAGTACTTC	CATSDSNPGTALGAQYF
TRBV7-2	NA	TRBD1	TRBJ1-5	TGTGCCAGCAGCCCGCGACAGGGGCAGAATCAGCCCCAGCATTTT	CASSPRQGQNQPQHF
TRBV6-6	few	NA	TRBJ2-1	TGTGCCAGCAGTCCAGGACAGACAGAGCAGTTCTTC	CASSPGQTEQFF
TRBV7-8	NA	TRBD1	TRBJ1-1	TGTGCCAGCACTCCAGGGACAGGGGTGGGGGCTGAAGCTTTCTTT	CASTPGTGVGAEAFF
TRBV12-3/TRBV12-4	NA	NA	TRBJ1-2	TGTGCCAGTAGCGACGCGGGGTTTGGCCACACCTTC	CASSDAGFGHTF
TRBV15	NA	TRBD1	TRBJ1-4	TGTGCCACCAGACCAGGGGGCGCCTTAAATGAAAAACTGTTTTTT	CATRPGGALNEKLFF
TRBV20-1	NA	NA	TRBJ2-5	TGCAGTGCTAGAGGGGTTGAGACCCAGTACTTC	CSARGVETQYF
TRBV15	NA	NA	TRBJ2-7	TGTGCCACCAGCAGGATGGGGAACACCTACAATGAGCAGTACTTC	CATSRMGNTYNEQYF
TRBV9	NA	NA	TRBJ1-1	TGTGCCAGCAGCGTAGAGGCTGAGGACACTGAAGCTTTCTTT	CASSVEAEDTEAFF
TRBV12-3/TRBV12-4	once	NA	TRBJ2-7	TGTGCCAGCAGGTCCGGACCCTACGAGCAGTACTTC	CASRSGPYEQYF
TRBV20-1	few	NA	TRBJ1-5	TGCAGTGCTAGAGATAGGGGCGTAATCCATCAGCCCCAGCATTTT	CSARDRGVIHQPQHF
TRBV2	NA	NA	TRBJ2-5	TGTGCCAGCAGCAGTCTGTCTGAGACCCAGTACTTC	CASSSLSETQYF
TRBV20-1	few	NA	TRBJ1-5	TGCAGTGCTAGAGATGGTGGGAGGCGGAATCAGCCCCAGCATTTT	CSARDGGRRNQPQHF
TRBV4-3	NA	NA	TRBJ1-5	TGCGCCAGCAGCCAAGGTTTCTTTAAGGAGGGTCAGCCCCAGCATTTT	CASSQGFFKEGQPQHF
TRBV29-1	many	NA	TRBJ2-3	TGCAGCGTTGAAGAAGGGTGGGATACGCAGTATTTT	CSVEEGWDTQYF
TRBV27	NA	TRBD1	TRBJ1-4	TGTGCCAGCAGAGACAGGGGGTATGAAAAACTGTTTTTT	CASRDRGYEKLFF
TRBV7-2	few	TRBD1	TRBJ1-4	TGTGCCAGCAGCTTTCAGGGGGCAGGGGAAAAACTGTTTTTT	CASSFQGAGEKLFF
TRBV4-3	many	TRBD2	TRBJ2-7	TGCGCCAGCAGCCAAGATCTTGTAGCGGGGGGCGGAGAGCAGTACTTC	CASSQDLVAGGGEQYF
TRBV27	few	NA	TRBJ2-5	TGTGCCAGCAGTTTATCTTCAGGAGGGTTGGAGACCCAGTACTTC	CASSLSSGGLETQYF
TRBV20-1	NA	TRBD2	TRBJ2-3	TGCAGTGCTAGAGATTTTGGCGGGGGACGTACGGATACGCAGTATTTT	CSARDFGGGRTDTQYF
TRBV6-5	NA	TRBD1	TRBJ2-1	TGTGCCAGCACCCCCGGGACAGGGGGCCACAATGAGCAGTTCTTC	CASTPGTGGHNEQFF
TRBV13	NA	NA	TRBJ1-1	TGTGCCAGCAGCTCGAGACAGTTTAACACTGAAGCTTTCTTT	CASSSRQFNTEAFF
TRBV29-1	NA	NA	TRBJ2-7	TGCAGCGTTGTTTGGGGGAGCTCCTACGAGCAGTACTTC	CSVVWGSSYEQYF
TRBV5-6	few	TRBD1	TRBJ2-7	TGTGCCAGCAGCCCAGAGACAGGGTCCTACGAGCAGTACTTC	CASSPETGSYEQYF
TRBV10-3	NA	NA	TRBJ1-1	TGTGCCAGCGGACAGCTGAACACTGAAGCTTTCTTT	CASGQLNTEAFF
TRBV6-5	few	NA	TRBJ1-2	TGTGCCAGCAGACCCCTGGACTCCCACTACACCTTC	CASRPLDSHYTF
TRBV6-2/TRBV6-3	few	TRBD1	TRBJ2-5	TGTGCCAGCAGTTACTATAGGGGGCCGGGAGAGACCCAGTACTTC	CASSYYRGPGETQYF
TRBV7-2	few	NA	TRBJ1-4	TGTGCCAGCAGCTTAGAGGGTCGGGGACGCGAAAAACTGTTTTTT	CASSLEGRGREKLFF
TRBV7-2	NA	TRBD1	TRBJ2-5	TGTGCCAGCAGCTTAGCCGTGACAGGGGGACAAGAGACCCAGTACTTC	CASSLAVTGGQETQYF
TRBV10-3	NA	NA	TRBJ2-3	TGTGCCATCTCGCCCGGGGTTCTTGGGACAGATACGCAGTATTTT	CAISPGVLGTDTQYF
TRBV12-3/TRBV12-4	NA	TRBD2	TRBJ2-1	TGTGCCAGCAGTTCTCTAGCGGGGGGGAGGGCAATAAATGAGCAGTTCTTC	CASSSLAGGRAINEQFF
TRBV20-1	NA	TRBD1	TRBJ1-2	TGCAGTGCTCCTGGACAGGGATCCAACTATGGCTACACCTTC	CSAPGQGSNYGYTF
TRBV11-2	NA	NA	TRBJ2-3	TGTGCCAGCAGCTTTAGTCCCCAAAAGGCCGCGGGACTTACAGATACGCAGTATTTT	CASSFSPQKAAGLTDTQYF
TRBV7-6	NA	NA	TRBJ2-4	TGTGCCAGCAGCTTAGTTGACAGTACCTCGAGGGAGCAGTACTTC	CASSLVDSTSREQYF
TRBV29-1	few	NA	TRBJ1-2	TGCAGCGTTAGGGAGGGGGAGTATGGCTACACCTTC	CSVREGEYGYTF
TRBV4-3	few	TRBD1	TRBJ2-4	TGCGCCAGCAGCCAAGATGGACAGGGGGTTACCAAAAACATTCAGTACTTC	CASSQDGQGVTKNIQYF
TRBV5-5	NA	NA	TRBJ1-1	TGTGCCAGCAGCGGAACCGGGTCCATGAACACTGAAGCTTTCTTT	CASSGTGSMNTEAFF
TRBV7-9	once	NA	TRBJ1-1	TGTGCCAGCAGCCTTTCCGGGACTTTCACTGAAGCTTTCTTT	CASSLSGTFTEAFF